This T cell receptor (beta chain) was obtained from a study of T-cell memory formation after mild COVID-19. Study-wide context: Clusters of TCRs were largely donor specific.

Notes on this clonotype: Antigen specificity is unknown.

In TCRdb, the 5' RACE reads were re-called with MiXCR into one record per CDR3 protein. The sample has 300,000 to 350,000 distinct CDR3 sequences; roughly 13% are singletons. Points from the study as a whole: The CD4+ clones that contracted clustered mainly within CM and EM, and the CD8+ clones concentrated in EMRA.

The germline CDR1 and CDR2 sequences are SEHNR and FQNEAQ (reference sequence). The ends lost 2 bases at V and 6 bases at J; junction bases unmatched: 6. The CDR3 runs to 16 residues. The chain is built from TRBV7-9 and TRBJ2-1; 11 nucleotides line up with TRBD2. The sequencing input was PBMCs or a T cell subset sorted from them (not recorded which). The clonotype comes from a man aged 18 to 30 who had mild COVID-19 (a few samples of this study predate the infection). Cell type and time point are not known. DNA for the CDR3: TGTGCCAGCAGCTTATCTATCCTAGCGGGGGGCAATGAGCAGTTCTTC. Amino acids: CASSLSILAGGNEQFF.